A selection of T cell receptor beta chains follows, all from one sample in a study of CD8 T cells in ankylosing spondylitis. TCRdb re-derived calls from the 5' RACE reads in MiXCR, one entry per CDR3 protein. The repertoire holds approximately 200,000 distinct CDR3 sequences, approximately 12% seen once, with 9.5% to 12% in the top ten. Sequences were obtained from blood, either unsorted or a sorted T cell fraction (not recorded which). The receptors stem from a female donor with ankylosing spondylitis or in good health (not recorded which). CDR3s include the opening cysteine and the closing phenylalanine or tryptophan. The D gene is left open where the match is weak. Clone size appears in some rows only: once, few, many, or a class for an expanded clone.

v_call	j_call	d_call	clone_size	cdr3_aa	cdr3_nt
TRBV12-3/TRBV12-4	TRBJ2-2	TRBD2	few	CASIPSGTSGGPTGELFF	TGTGCCAGCATCCCCTCCGGGACTAGCGGGGGGCCCACCGGGGAGCTGTTTTTT
TRBV6-2/TRBV6-3	TRBJ2-1	TRBD2	many	CASSYNVWGKLAAYNEQFF	TGTGCCAGCAGTTACAATGTATGGGGGAAACTAGCGGCCTACAATGAGCAGTTCTTC
TRBV18	TRBJ2-3	.	.	CASSHRDGGGADTQYF	TGTGCCAGCTCCCACCGGGACGGAGGAGGAGCAGATACGCAGTATTTT
TRBV4-3	TRBJ1-2	.	many	CASSQDQFGPNRRGYTF	TGCGCCAGCAGCCAAGATCAATTTGGACCCAACCGCCGGGGCTACACCTTC
TRBV27	TRBJ2-6	.	many	CASTVDRRAGGANVLTF	TGTGCCAGCACCGTGGACAGGAGGGCTGGTGGGGCCAACGTCCTGACTTTC
TRBV7-3	TRBJ1-2	.	.	CASSQSPQGVYGYTF	TGTGCCAGCAGCCAGTCCCCGCAGGGAGTCTATGGCTACACCTTC
TRBV7-8	TRBJ2-1	TRBD2	many	CASSFLVAGGAGPHNEQFF	TGTGCCAGCAGCTTCCTTGTAGCGGGAGGGGCCGGACCCCACAATGAGCAGTTCTTC
TRBV12-3/TRBV12-4	TRBJ1-1	.	many	CASSLKRHTEAFF	TGTGCCAGCAGTTTAAAGAGACACACTGAAGCTTTCTTT
TRBV12-3/TRBV12-4	TRBJ2-7	.	.	CASSKTGAEQYF	TGTGCCAGCAGTAAGACAGGAGCCGAGCAGTACTTC
TRBV7-9	TRBJ2-2	.	many	CASTVTGFTGELFF	TGTGCCAGCACCGTAACAGGTTTCACCGGGGAGCTGTTTTTT
TRBV5-5	TRBJ2-5	.	.	CASSGKYRDETQYF	TGTGCCAGCAGCGGAAAATACAGGGATGAGACCCAGTACTTC
TRBV7-8	TRBJ2-1	TRBD2	few	CASSFILAGGEQFF	TGTGCCAGCAGCTTTATTCTAGCGGGAGGGGAGCAGTTCTTC
TRBV30	TRBJ1-1	.	few	CAWTRGSLNTEAFF	TGTGCCTGGACACGGGGGAGCTTGAACACTGAAGCTTTCTTT
TRBV18	TRBJ2-2	.	few	CASSPRGRPNTGELFF	TGTGCCAGCTCACCACGGGGCCGACCGAACACCGGGGAGCTGTTTTTT
TRBV7-9	TRBJ2-7	.	many	CASSLIRVGQHIYEQYF	TGTGCCAGCAGCTTAATTCGGGTAGGACAGCACATTTACGAGCAGTACTTC
TRBV20-1	TRBJ2-5	.	many	CSASPGETQYF	TGCAGTGCTAGTCCGGGGGAGACCCAGTACTTC
TRBV6-6	TRBJ1-2	.	.	CASSSLDFYGYTF	TGTGCCAGCAGTTCCCTTGACTTCTATGGCTACACCTTC